These T cell receptor beta chains were read from a single sample in a study of shared clonotypes between healthy human individuals. Using immunoSEQ multiplex PCR, the repertoire was profiled, and TCRdb retains in-frame clones only, with some absent. Among about a million clones listed, around three quarters were seen once. The sequenced sample was memory CD4+ T cells from PBMCs. The receptors stem from a man younger than 35 in good health. Some clones in this sample may be carry-over from other donors' samples. The CDR3 runs from the conserved cysteine through the conserved F or W. Fields, in order: J gene, D gene, V gene, clone size, CDR3 protein, CDR3 DNA. D genes are given only for firm matches. Some rows mark clone size as missing; the rest say once, few, many or name a class of expanded clone.

TRBJ1-5 | . | TRBV18 | . | CASSPGAGVLDQPQHF | TGTGCCAGCTCACCAGGGGCAGGGGTATTGGATCAGCCCCAGCATTTT
TRBJ1-4 | TRBD1 | TRBV27 | . | CASRRTGSEKLFF | TGTGCCAGCAGACGGACAGGGTCGGAAAAACTGTTTTTT
TRBJ2-7 | TRBD2 | TRBV5-1 | . | CASSLGSGAEQYF | TGCGCCAGCAGCTTGGGGAGCGGGGCCGAGCAGTACTTC
TRBJ1-1 | TRBD1 | TRBV6-5 | . | CASSPPGQGRLRAFF | TGTGCCAGCAGCCCACCGGGACAGGGACGTCTGAGGGCTTTCTTT
TRBJ1-3 | . | TRBV28 | . | CASSVSGTSGNTIYF | TGTGCCAGCAGTGTATCCGGGACATCCGGAAACACCATATATTTT
TRBJ1-5 | . | TRBV27 | . | CASSPVGDSNQPQHF | TGTGCCAGCAGTCCCGTTGGGGACAGCAATCAGCCCCAGCATTTT
TRBJ1-1 | . | TRBV28 | . | CASTQIGQKNTEAFF | TGTGCCAGCACCCAAATCGGACAAAAGAACACTGAAGCTTTCTTT
TRBJ1-1 | . | TRBV29-1 | . | CSAAGTGNTEAFF | TGCAGCGCCGCCGGGACCGGTAACACTGAAGCTTTCTTT
TRBJ1-5 | . | TRBV18 | . | CASSPTTILSNQPQHF | TGTGCCAGCTCACCAACCACAATACTTAGCAATCAGCCCCAGCATTTT
TRBJ2-7 | TRBD2 | TRBV7-8 | . | CASRPLAGLITYEQYF | TGTGCCAGCAGACCACTAGCGGGATTAATTACCTACGAGCAGTACTTC
TRBJ2-1 | . | TRBV28 | . | CASSLPGNPSMGEQFF | TGTGCCAGCAGTTTACCCGGGAATCCCAGTATGGGTGAGCAGTTCTTC
TRBJ2-7 | . | TRBV6-1 | . | CASSWARGEQYF | TGTGCCAGCAGTTGGGCCCGGGGAGAGCAGTACTTC
TRBJ2-3 | TRBD1 | TRBV11-3 | . | CASSGGTGRTDTQYF | TGTGCCAGCAGCGGTGGGACAGGACGAACAGATACGCAGTATTTT
TRBJ1-2 | TRBD1 | TRBV28 | . | CASSVPGQEVYGYTF | TGTGCCAGCAGTGTCCCGGGACAGGAGGTCTATGGCTACACCTTC
TRBJ2-3 | TRBD1 | TRBV27 | . | CASSRQGATRDTQYF | TGTGCCAGCAGCCGACAGGGGGCGACCAGAGATACGCAGTATTTT
TRBJ1-4 | . | TRBV29-1 | once | CSVDAGLGEKLFF | TGCAGCGTTGATGCGGGACTGGGGGAAAAACTGTTTTTT
TRBJ2-4 | TRBD2 | TRBV11-3 | . | CASSSGGQRNIQYF | TGTGCCAGCAGCTCGGGGGGGCAGAGAAACATTCAGTACTTC
TRBJ2-3 | . | TRBV7-3 | . | CASSLNPPGSTDTQYF | TGTGCCAGCAGCTTAAATCCCCCGGGTAGCACAGATACGCAGTATTTT
TRBJ2-2 | TRBD2 | TRBV9 | . | CASSVEWGGRGTGELFF | TGTGCCAGCAGCGTAGAATGGGGCGGGAGAGGCACCGGGGAGCTGTTTTTT
TRBJ2-1 | TRBD2 | TRBV25-1 | . | CASSGGSREGPRSAQFF | TGTGCCAGCAGTGGGGGTTCGCGGGAGGGCCCAAGATCGGCGCAGTTCTTC
TRBJ2-7 | . | TRBV28 | . | CASSLGGSSYEQYF | TGTGCCAGCAGTTTAGGGGGAAGCTCCTACGAGCAGTACTTC
TRBJ2-7 | TRBD2 | TRBV6-6 | once | CASSLGRGAYEQYF | TGTGCCAGCAGTCTTGGACGGGGGGCCTACGAGCAGTACTTC
TRBJ2-6 | . | TRBV11-2 | . | CASSLMLTKQSRANVLTF | TGTGCCAGCAGCCTAATGCTAACAAAACAAAGTCGGGCCAACGTCCTGACTTTC
TRBJ2-7 | TRBD2 | TRBV5-1 | few | CASCSSGSYEQYF | TGCGCCAGCTGTTCTAGCGGCTCCTACGAGCAGTACTTC
TRBJ1-5 | . | TRBV7-9 | . | CASSPELTGDQPQHF | TGTGCCAGCAGCCCCGAACTTACAGGAGATCAGCCCCAGCATTTT
TRBJ2-3 | . | TRBV5-1 | . | CASSLPRAGGTDTQYF | TGCGCCAGCAGCTTGCCCCGGGCGGGTGGCACAGATACGCAGTATTTT
TRBJ1-2 | . | TRBV9 | few | CASSVRLIVRAENYGYTF | TGTGCCAGCAGCGTCCGCCTTATAGTGAGGGCGGAAAACTATGGCTACACCTTC